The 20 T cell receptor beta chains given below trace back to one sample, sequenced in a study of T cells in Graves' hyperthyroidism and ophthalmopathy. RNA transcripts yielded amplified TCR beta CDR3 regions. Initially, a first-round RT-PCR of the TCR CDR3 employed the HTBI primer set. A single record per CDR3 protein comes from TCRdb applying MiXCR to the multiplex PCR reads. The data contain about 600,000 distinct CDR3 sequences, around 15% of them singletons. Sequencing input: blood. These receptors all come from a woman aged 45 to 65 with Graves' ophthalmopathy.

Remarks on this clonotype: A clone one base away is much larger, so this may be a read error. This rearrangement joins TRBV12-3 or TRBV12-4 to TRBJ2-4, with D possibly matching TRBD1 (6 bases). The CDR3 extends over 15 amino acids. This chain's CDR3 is CASSLWGLDKNIQCF. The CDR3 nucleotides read TGTGCCAGCAGTTTGTGGGGGCTGGACAAAAACATTCAGTGCTTC.

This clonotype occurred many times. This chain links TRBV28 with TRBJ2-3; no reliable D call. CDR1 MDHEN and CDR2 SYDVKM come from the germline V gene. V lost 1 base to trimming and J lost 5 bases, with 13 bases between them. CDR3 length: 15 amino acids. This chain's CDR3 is CASSLFSLKGDTQYF. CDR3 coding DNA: TGTGCCAGCAGTTTATTTTCGCTTAAGGGAGATACGCAGTATTTT.

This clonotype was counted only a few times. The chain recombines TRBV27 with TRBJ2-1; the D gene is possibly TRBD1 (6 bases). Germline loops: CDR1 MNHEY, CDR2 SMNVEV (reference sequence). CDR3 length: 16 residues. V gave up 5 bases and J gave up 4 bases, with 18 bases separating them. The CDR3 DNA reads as TGTGCCAGCAGTCTCAGCCAGGGGCCGTCATACAATGAGCAGTTCTTC. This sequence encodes CASSLSQGPSYNEQFF.

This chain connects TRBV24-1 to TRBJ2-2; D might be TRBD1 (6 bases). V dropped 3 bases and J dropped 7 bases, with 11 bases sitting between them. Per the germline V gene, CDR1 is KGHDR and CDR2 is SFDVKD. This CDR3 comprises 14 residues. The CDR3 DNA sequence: TGTGCCACCAGTGATGCAGGGGTTGTCGGGGAGCTGTTTTTT. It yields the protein CATSDAGVVGELFF.

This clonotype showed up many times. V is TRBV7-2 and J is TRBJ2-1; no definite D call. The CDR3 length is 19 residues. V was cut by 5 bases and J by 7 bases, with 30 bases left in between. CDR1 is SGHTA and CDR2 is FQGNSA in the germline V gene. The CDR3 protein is CASSPRWRMGTFRLNEQFF. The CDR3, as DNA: TGTGCCAGCAGCCCCCGGTGGCGTATGGGAACCTTCCGGCTAAATGAGCAGTTCTTC.

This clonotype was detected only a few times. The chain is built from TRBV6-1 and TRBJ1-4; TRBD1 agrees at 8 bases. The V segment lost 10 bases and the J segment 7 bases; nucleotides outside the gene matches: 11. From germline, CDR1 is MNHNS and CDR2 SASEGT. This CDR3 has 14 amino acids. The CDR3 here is CATQDRTGSEKLFF. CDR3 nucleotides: TGTGCCACTCAGGACAGGACAGGGAGTGAAAAACTGTTTTTT.

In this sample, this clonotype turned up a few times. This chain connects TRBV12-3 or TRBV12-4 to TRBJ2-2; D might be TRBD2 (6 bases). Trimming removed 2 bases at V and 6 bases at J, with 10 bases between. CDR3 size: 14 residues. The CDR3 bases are TGTGCCAGCAGTTTATCGCGGGGTGCCGGGGAGCTGTTTTTT. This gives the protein CASSLSRGAGELFF.

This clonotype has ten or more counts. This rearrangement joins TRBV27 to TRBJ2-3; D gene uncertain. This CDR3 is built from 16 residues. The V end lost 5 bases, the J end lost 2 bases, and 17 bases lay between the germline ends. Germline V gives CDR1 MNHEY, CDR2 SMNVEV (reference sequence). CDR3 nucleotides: TGTGCCAGCAGTCCAATAGGAGATAACCACACAGATACGCAGTATTTT. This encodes CASSPIGDNHTDTQYF.

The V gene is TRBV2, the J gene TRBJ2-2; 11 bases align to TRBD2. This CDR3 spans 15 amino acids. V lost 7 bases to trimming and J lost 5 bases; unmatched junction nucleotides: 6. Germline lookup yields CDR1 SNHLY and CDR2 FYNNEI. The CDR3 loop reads CASITSGSGTGELFF. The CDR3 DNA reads TGTGCCAGCATAACTAGCGGGAGCGGAACCGGGGAGCTGTTTTTT. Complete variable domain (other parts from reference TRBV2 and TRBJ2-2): EPEVTQTPSHQVTQMGQEVILRCVPISNHLYFYWYRQILGQKVEFLVSFYNNEISEKSEIFDDQFSVERPDGSNFTLKIRSTKLEDSAMYFCASITSGSGTGELFFGEGSRLTVL.

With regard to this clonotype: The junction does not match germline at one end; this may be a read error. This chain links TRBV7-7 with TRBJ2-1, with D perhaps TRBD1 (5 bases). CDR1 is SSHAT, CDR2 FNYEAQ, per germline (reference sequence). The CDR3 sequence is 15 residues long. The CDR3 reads CASSLGHHIDNEQFF. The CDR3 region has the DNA TGTGCTAGCAGCTTAGGACACCACATTGACAATGAGCAGTTCTTC.

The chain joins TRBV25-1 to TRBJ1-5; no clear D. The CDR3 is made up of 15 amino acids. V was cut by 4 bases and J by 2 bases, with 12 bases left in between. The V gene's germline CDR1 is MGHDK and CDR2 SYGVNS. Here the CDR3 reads CASSGYSVGNQPQHF. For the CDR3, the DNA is TGTGCCAGCAGTGGTTACAGTGTCGGCAATCAGCCCCAGCATTTT.

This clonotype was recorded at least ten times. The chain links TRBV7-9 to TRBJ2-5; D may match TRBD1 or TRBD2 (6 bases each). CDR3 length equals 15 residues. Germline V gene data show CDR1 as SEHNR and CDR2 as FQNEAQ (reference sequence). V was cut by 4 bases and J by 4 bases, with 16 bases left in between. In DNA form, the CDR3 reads TGTGCCAGCAGCTCGGAAGTCCGGGGGCGAGAGACCCAGTACTTC. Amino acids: CASSSEVRGRETQYF.

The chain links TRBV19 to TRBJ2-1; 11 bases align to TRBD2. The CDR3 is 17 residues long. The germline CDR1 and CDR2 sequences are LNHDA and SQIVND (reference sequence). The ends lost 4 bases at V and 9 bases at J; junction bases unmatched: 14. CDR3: CASSKLAGVLMSGEQFF. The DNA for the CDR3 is TGTGCCAGTAGTAAACTAGCGGGAGTTCTCATGAGCGGTGAGCAGTTCTTC.

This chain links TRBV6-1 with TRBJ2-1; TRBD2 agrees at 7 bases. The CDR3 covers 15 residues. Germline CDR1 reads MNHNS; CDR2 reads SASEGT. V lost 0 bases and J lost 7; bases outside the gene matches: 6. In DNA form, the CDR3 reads TGTGCCAGCAGTGAAGCGGGAGGGCCTTCTAATGAGCAGTTCTTC. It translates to CASSEAGGPSNEQFF.

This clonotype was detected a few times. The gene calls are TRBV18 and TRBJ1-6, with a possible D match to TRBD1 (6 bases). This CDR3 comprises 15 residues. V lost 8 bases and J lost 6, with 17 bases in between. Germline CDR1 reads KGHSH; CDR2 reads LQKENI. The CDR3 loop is CASRLQGRGNSPLHF. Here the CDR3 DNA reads TGTGCCAGCCGCCTACAGGGACGGGGTAATTCACCCCTCCACTTT.

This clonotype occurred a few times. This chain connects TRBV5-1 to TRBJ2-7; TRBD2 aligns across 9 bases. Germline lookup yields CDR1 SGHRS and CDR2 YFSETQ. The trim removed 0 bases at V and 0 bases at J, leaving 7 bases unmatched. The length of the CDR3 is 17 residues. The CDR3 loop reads CASSLEKTSGYSYEQYF. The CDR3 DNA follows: TGCGCCAGCAGCTTGGAAAAAACTAGCGGGTACTCCTACGAGCAGTACTTC. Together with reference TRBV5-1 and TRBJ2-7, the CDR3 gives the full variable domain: KAGVTQTPRYLIKTRGQQVTLSCSPISGHRSVSWYQQTPGQGLQFLFEYFSETQRNKGNFPGRFSGRQFSNSRSEMNVSTLELGDSALYLCASSLEKTSGYSYEQYFGPGTRLTVT.

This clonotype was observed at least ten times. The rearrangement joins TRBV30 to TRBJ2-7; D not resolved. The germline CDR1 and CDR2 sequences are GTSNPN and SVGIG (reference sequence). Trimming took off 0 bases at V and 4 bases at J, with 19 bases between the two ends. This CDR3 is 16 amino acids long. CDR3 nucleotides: TGTGCCTGGAGTGTACCCTTCGTCGCGAAACCTTACGAGCAGTACTTC. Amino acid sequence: CAWSVPFVAKPYEQYF.

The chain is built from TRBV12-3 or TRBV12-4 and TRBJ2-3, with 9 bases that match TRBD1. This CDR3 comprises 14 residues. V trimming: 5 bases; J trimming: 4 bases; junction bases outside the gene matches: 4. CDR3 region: CASSGTGSADTQYF. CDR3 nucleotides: TGTGCCAGCAGTGGGACAGGGTCAGCAGATACGCAGTATTTT.

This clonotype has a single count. DNA of the CDR3: TGCAGTGCTAGAGTCGGTGTCTCCTACGAGCAGTACTTC. Protein: CSARVGVSYEQYF. The chain joins TRBV20-1 to TRBJ2-7; D is undetermined. The CDR3 has 13 amino acids. V gave up 1 base and J gave up 0 bases, with 7 bases separating them. CDR1 DFQATT and CDR2 SNEGSKA come from the germline V gene (reference sequence).

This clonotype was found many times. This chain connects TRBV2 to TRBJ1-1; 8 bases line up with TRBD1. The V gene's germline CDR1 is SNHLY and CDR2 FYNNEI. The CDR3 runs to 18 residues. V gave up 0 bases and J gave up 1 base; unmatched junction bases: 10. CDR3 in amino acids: CASSEALGGTGRNTEAFF. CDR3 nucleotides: TGTGCCAGCAGTGAAGCGCTGGGGGGGACAGGTCGGAACACTGAAGCTTTCTTT.